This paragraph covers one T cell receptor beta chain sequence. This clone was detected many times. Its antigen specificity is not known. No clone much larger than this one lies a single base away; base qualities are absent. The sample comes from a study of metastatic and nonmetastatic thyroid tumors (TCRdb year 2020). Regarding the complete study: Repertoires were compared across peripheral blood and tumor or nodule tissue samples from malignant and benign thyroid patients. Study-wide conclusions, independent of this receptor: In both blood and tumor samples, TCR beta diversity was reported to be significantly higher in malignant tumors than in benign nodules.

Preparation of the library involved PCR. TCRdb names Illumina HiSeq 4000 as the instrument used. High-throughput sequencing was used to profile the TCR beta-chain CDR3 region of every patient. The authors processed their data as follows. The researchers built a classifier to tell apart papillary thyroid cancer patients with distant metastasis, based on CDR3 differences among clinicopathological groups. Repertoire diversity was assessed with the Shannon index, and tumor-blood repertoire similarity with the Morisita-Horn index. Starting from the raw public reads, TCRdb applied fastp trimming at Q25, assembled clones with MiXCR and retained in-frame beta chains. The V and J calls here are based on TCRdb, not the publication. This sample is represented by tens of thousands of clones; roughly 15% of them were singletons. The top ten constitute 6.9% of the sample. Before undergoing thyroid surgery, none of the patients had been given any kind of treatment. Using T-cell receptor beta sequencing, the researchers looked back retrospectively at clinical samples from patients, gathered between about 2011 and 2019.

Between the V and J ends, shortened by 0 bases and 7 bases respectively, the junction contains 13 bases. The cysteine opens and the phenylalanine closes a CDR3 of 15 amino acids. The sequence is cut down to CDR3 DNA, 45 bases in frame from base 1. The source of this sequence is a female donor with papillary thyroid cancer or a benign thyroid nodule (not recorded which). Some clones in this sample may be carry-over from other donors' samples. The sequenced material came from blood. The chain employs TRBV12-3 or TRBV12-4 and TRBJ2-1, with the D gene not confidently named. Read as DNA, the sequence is TGTGCCAGCAGTTTAGCGCAGGCAGATATTAATGAGCAGTTCTTC. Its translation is CASSLAQADINEQFF.